These T cell receptor beta chains were read from a single sample in a study of memory CD4+ T cells and cytomegalovirus serostatus. The method was immunoSEQ multiplex PCR; TCRdb's version includes in-frame clones alone and lacks a portion of them. The sample carries around 62,000 clones, about 75% recorded once. Sequenced input: memory CD4+ T cells from blood. Every receptor here comes from an adult in good health and CMV-seropositive. CDR3s include the opening cysteine and the closing phenylalanine or tryptophan. Fields, in order: J gene, V gene, D gene, clone size, CDR3 DNA, CDR3 protein. The D gene is left open where the match is weak. Where a row states a size, it is once, few, many or the class of an expanded clone; other rows omit it.

j_call: TRBJ1-2; v_call: TRBV10-3; d_call: TRBD1; clone_size: -; cdr3_nt: TGTGCCATACATGGTTGGTGGGACAGAAAGAGGGGCTATGGCTACACCTTC; cdr3_aa: CAIHGWWDRKRGYGYTF
j_call: TRBJ2-7; v_call: TRBV5-1; d_call: TRBD1; clone_size: -; cdr3_nt: TGCGCCAGCAGCCGAGGACAGGGGGGAGGCTCCTACGAGCAGTACTTC; cdr3_aa: CASSRGQGGGSYEQYF
j_call: TRBJ2-7; v_call: TRBV18; d_call: TRBD1; clone_size: -; cdr3_nt: TGTGCCAGCTCACCACGGACAGGGGGCTACGAGCAGTACTTC; cdr3_aa: CASSPRTGGYEQYF
j_call: TRBJ1-2; v_call: TRBV11-2; d_call: -; clone_size: -; cdr3_nt: TGTGCCAGCAGCTTAGGGGCCTTTAACTATGGCTACACCTTC; cdr3_aa: CASSLGAFNYGYTF
j_call: TRBJ2-7; v_call: TRBV12-5; d_call: TRBD2; clone_size: -; cdr3_nt: TGTGCTAGTGGTTTGGAGACTAGCGGGAAATACGAGCAGTACTTC; cdr3_aa: CASGLETSGKYEQYF
j_call: TRBJ1-1; v_call: TRBV21-1; d_call: -; clone_size: many; cdr3_nt: TGTGCCAGCAGCAAGGGGGGGCGCGGCGACACTGAAGCTTTCTTT; cdr3_aa: CASSKGGRGDTEAFF
j_call: TRBJ2-2; v_call: TRBV19; d_call: -; clone_size: -; cdr3_nt: TGTGCCAGTAGTATAGGCACCCCGGGCACCGGGGAGCTGTTTTTT; cdr3_aa: CASSIGTPGTGELFF
j_call: TRBJ1-3; v_call: TRBV6-1; d_call: -; clone_size: -; cdr3_nt: TGTGCCAGCAGTGAACGAGGGCCAGGGAGCTCTGGAAACACCATATATTTT; cdr3_aa: CASSERGPGSSGNTIYF
j_call: TRBJ1-2; v_call: TRBV7-9; d_call: -; clone_size: few; cdr3_nt: TGTGCCAGCAGACGAACTCCGGGTCCTAACTATGGCTACACCTTC; cdr3_aa: CASRRTPGPNYGYTF
j_call: TRBJ2-1; v_call: TRBV7-3; d_call: -; clone_size: once; cdr3_nt: TGTGCCAGCAGCGGGGGTTACAATGAGCAGTTCTTC; cdr3_aa: CASSGGYNEQFF
j_call: TRBJ1-3; v_call: TRBV9; d_call: -; clone_size: -; cdr3_nt: TGTGCCAGCAGCCCCCATCAAATTGGGGCAAGCTCTGGAAACACCATATATTTT; cdr3_aa: CASSPHQIGASSGNTIYF
j_call: TRBJ2-7; v_call: TRBV27; d_call: -; clone_size: -; cdr3_nt: TGTGCCAGCAGTTTAGTGGTATCCGGGGGATCCTACGAGCAGTACTTC; cdr3_aa: CASSLVVSGGSYEQYF
j_call: TRBJ1-3; v_call: TRBV5-5; d_call: TRBD1; clone_size: few; cdr3_nt: TGTGCCAGTGGACAGGGGGACATTGGAAACACCATATATTTT; cdr3_aa: CASGQGDIGNTIYF
j_call: TRBJ1-2; v_call: TRBV7-9; d_call: TRBD1; clone_size: once; cdr3_nt: TGTGCCAGCAGCTCGGGACAGATCGGTGACTATGGCTACACCTTC; cdr3_aa: CASSSGQIGDYGYTF
j_call: TRBJ1-5; v_call: TRBV4-2; d_call: TRBD1; clone_size: few; cdr3_nt: TGTGCCAGCAGCCAGACAGGGGGTAGCAATCAGCCCCAGCATTTT; cdr3_aa: CASSQTGGSNQPQHF
j_call: TRBJ1-1; v_call: TRBV29-1; d_call: TRBD1; clone_size: few; cdr3_nt: TGCAGCGTTAAGTACAGGGGGAACACTGAAGCTTTCTTT; cdr3_aa: CSVKYRGNTEAFF
j_call: TRBJ1-2; v_call: TRBV28; d_call: -; clone_size: few; cdr3_nt: TGTGCCAGCGGAAACTATGGCTACACCTTC; cdr3_aa: CASGNYGYTF
j_call: TRBJ1-3; v_call: TRBV28; d_call: -; clone_size: -; cdr3_nt: TGTGCCAGCAGTCCCCCGACCGCGAGCTCTGGAAACACCATATATTTT; cdr3_aa: CASSPPTASSGNTIYF
j_call: TRBJ2-3; v_call: TRBV18; d_call: -; clone_size: -; cdr3_nt: TGTGCCAGCTCACCATCGGGGCCTAGCACAGATACGCAGTATTTT; cdr3_aa: CASSPSGPSTDTQYF
j_call: TRBJ2-3; v_call: TRBV5-1; d_call: -; clone_size: -; cdr3_nt: TGCGCCAGCAGCTTGGCCACGTGGACCAGCGACGAAGATACGCAGTATTTT; cdr3_aa: CASSLATWTSDEDTQYF
j_call: TRBJ1-5; v_call: TRBV28; d_call: TRBD1; clone_size: -; cdr3_nt: TGTGCCAGCAGAAAGGGACAGGACAGGGAGCCCCAGCATTTT; cdr3_aa: CASRKGQDREPQHF
j_call: TRBJ2-4; v_call: TRBV28; d_call: -; clone_size: -; cdr3_nt: TGTGCCAGCACCACAGGGAATCGAATAGGGGTTTGGTACTTC; cdr3_aa: CASTTGNRIGVWYF
j_call: TRBJ2-5; v_call: TRBV7-9; d_call: -; clone_size: -; cdr3_nt: TGTGCCAGCGGTCAAGGGGGGGAGACCCAGTACTTC; cdr3_aa: CASGQGGETQYF
j_call: TRBJ1-1; v_call: TRBV2; d_call: -; clone_size: few; cdr3_nt: TGTGCCAGCAGTGTTCTAGCTAACACTGAAGCTTTCTTT; cdr3_aa: CASSVLANTEAFF
j_call: TRBJ2-2; v_call: TRBV12-5; d_call: TRBD1; clone_size: -; cdr3_nt: TGTGCTAGTGGAAGGGACAGGGGCTTTTCCAACACCGGGGAGCTGTTTTTT; cdr3_aa: CASGRDRGFSNTGELFF
j_call: TRBJ1-1; v_call: TRBV5-5; d_call: -; clone_size: -; cdr3_nt: TGTGCCAGCAGCTTGTCAGGGGCGCCACTTGAAGCTTTCTTT; cdr3_aa: CASSLSGAPLEAFF
j_call: TRBJ2-1; v_call: TRBV5-4; d_call: TRBD2; clone_size: -; cdr3_nt: TGTGCCAGCAGCCCATCGGGACTAGCGGGAGTTTCCTACAATGAGCAGTTCTTC; cdr3_aa: CASSPSGLAGVSYNEQFF
j_call: TRBJ2-7; v_call: TRBV11-2; d_call: -; clone_size: -; cdr3_nt: TGTGCCAGCAGCGGACTTCGGGCCTCGCGGGAGCAGTACTTC; cdr3_aa: CASSGLRASREQYF
j_call: TRBJ1-5; v_call: TRBV6-6; d_call: TRBD1; clone_size: -; cdr3_nt: TGTGCCAGCACTCTAGACAGGGGCCCCCTCCGGCAGCCCCAGCATTTT; cdr3_aa: CASTLDRGPLRQPQHF
j_call: TRBJ1-5; v_call: TRBV30; d_call: -; clone_size: -; cdr3_nt: TGTGCCTGGGCGACAGCGGGGAGTCAGCCCCAGCATTTT; cdr3_aa: CAWATAGSQPQHF
j_call: TRBJ2-5; v_call: TRBV19; d_call: -; clone_size: -; cdr3_nt: TGTGCCAGTAATCATGGGCCGGAAGAGACCCAGTACTTC; cdr3_aa: CASNHGPEETQYF
j_call: TRBJ2-7; v_call: TRBV29-1; d_call: TRBD2; clone_size: -; cdr3_nt: TGCAGCGTTACGGGACTAGCGCGCTACGAGCAGTACTTC; cdr3_aa: CSVTGLARYEQYF
j_call: TRBJ1-5; v_call: TRBV19; d_call: -; clone_size: -; cdr3_nt: TGTGCCAGTAGTGGACCCACTACCAATCAGCCCCAGCATTTT; cdr3_aa: CASSGPTTNQPQHF
j_call: TRBJ2-5; v_call: TRBV7-8; d_call: TRBD2; clone_size: -; cdr3_nt: TGTGCCAGCAGCCCGGGACTAGCGGGTGGGGAGACCCAGTACTTC; cdr3_aa: CASSPGLAGGETQYF
j_call: TRBJ1-5; v_call: TRBV28; d_call: -; clone_size: -; cdr3_nt: TGTGCCAGCAGTCCAGATAGGGGAGGGGACCGCAATCAGCCCCAGCATTTT; cdr3_aa: CASSPDRGGDRNQPQHF
j_call: TRBJ2-1; v_call: TRBV27; d_call: TRBD1; clone_size: -; cdr3_nt: TGTGCCAGCAGGAGGACAGGCGGATACAATGAGCAGTTCTTC; cdr3_aa: CASRRTGGYNEQFF
j_call: TRBJ2-3; v_call: TRBV4-1; d_call: TRBD1; clone_size: -; cdr3_nt: TGCGCCAGCAGCCAACCCCGACAGGGTAGCACAGATACGCAGTATTTT; cdr3_aa: CASSQPRQGSTDTQYF
j_call: TRBJ1-1; v_call: TRBV29-1; d_call: TRBD1; clone_size: -; cdr3_nt: TGCAGCGTACAGGGGGCTAGAGCTGAAGCTTTCTTT; cdr3_aa: CSVQGARAEAFF
j_call: TRBJ2-5; v_call: TRBV6-5; d_call: -; clone_size: -; cdr3_nt: TGTGCCAGCAGGTTCAGCGGAAAACAAGAGACCCAGTACTTC; cdr3_aa: CASRFSGKQETQYF
j_call: TRBJ2-7; v_call: TRBV28; d_call: -; clone_size: few; cdr3_nt: TGTGCCAGCGTGAGCCGAAGCTCCTACGAGCAGTACTTC; cdr3_aa: CASVSRSSYEQYF
j_call: TRBJ2-1; v_call: TRBV4-2; d_call: -; clone_size: -; cdr3_nt: TGTGCCAGCAGTCCCGGAGAAGTTAGCGGTAGCTCCTACAATGAGCAGTTCTTC; cdr3_aa: CASSPGEVSGSSYNEQFF